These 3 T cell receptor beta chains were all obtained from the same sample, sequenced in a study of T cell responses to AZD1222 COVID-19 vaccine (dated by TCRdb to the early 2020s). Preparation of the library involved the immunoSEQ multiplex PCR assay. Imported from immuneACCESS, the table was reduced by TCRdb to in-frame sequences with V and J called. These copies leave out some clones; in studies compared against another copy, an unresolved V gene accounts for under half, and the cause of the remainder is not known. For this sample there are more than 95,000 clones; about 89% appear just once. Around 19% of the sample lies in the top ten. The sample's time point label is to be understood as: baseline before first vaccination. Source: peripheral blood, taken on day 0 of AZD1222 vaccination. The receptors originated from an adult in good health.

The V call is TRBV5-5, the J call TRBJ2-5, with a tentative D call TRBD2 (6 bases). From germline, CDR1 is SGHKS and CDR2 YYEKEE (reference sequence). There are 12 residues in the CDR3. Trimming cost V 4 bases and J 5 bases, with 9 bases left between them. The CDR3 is CASSRLEETQYF. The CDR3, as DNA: TGTGCCAGCAGCCGACTAGAGGAGACCCAGTACTTC.

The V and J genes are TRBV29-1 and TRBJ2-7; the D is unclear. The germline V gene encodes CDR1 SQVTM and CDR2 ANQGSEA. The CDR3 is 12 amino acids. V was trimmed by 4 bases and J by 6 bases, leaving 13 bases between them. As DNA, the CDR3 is TGCAGCGTTGTTGAGACCTCTCGCGAGCAGTACTTC. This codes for CSVVETSREQYF.

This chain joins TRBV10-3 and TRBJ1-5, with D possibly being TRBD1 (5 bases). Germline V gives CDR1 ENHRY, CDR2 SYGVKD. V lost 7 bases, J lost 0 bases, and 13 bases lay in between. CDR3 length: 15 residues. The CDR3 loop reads CAIKEGAYSNQPQHF. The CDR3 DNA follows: TGTGCCATCAAAGAAGGGGCGTATAGCAATCAGCCCCAGCATTTT.